Shown below are 21 T cell receptor beta chains from a single sample sequenced in a study of PD-1 blockade in classical Hodgkin lymphoma. Autologous stem cell transplantation was followed by relapse in every patient, and brentuximab vedotin exposure varied. The repertoire was sequenced with immunoSEQ multiplex PCR; TCRdb's copy has only in-frame clones and lacks some. The table records 89,000 or so clones, about 93% of them present only once. Sequenced here: peripheral blood mononuclear cells (PBMCs), sampled before the second cycle of nivolumab. The receptors originated from a human donor with classical Hodgkin lymphoma.

This clone was observed once. This chain links TRBV6-1 with TRBJ2-2, with 12 bases aligning to TRBD2. V shed 4 bases and J 2 bases; nucleotides not matched to a gene: 2. Germline loops: CDR1 MNHNS, CDR2 SASEGT. This CDR3 is 16 amino acids long. Written as DNA, the CDR3 is TGTGCCAGCAGTGGACTAGCGGGGGTTAACACCGGGGAGCTGTTTTTT. Its translation: CASSGLAGVNTGELFF.

The chain combines TRBV29-1 with TRBJ1-2; D is possibly TRBD1 (5 bases). V dropped 4 bases and J dropped 4 bases, with 19 bases sitting between them. The germline CDR1 and CDR2 sequences are SQVTM and ANQGSEA. The CDR3 totals 15 residues. CDR3: CSVGDSLNLGYGYTF. In DNA form, the CDR3 reads TGCAGCGTTGGAGACAGCCTTAACCTAGGCTATGGCTACACCTTC.

The chain recombines TRBV14 with TRBJ2-7, with D unresolved. V gave up 0 bases and J gave up 6 bases, with 9 bases separating them. The germline V gene encodes CDR1 SGHDN and CDR2 FVKESK. This CDR3 region has 13 residues. The CDR3: CASSQEVYTEQYF. CDR3 nucleotides: TGTGCCAGCAGCCAAGAAGTATATACCGAGCAGTACTTC. The variable domain in full, completed from reference TRBV14 and TRBJ2-7, reads EAGVTQFPSHSVIEKGQTVTLRCDPISGHDNLYWYRRVMGKEIKFLLHFVKESKQDESGMPNNRFLAERTGGTYSTLKVQPAELEDSGVYFCASSQEVYTEQYFGPGTRLTVT.

The chain has TRBV9 and TRBJ2-7; D gene unclear. CDR1 and CDR2 from the germline V gene are SGDLS and YYNGEE. The CDR3 runs to 14 residues. Trimming took off 3 bases at V and 0 bases at J, with 10 bases between the two ends. Here the CDR3 reads CASSAVGFSYEQYF. CDR3 coding DNA: TGTGCCAGCAGCGCCGTCGGCTTCTCCTACGAGCAGTACTTC.

The J gene is TRBJ1-2, the V gene TRBV19; D not resolved. V shed 3 bases and J shed 2 bases, with 10 bases lying between them. Looked up from germline, CDR1 is LNHDA and CDR2 is SQIVND (reference sequence). CDR3 length: 14 amino acids. The CDR3 sequence: CASSIPARNYGYTF. The DNA for the CDR3 is TGTGCCAGTAGTATCCCGGCCAGGAACTATGGCTACACCTTC.

V gene TRBV18 combines with J gene TRBJ2-7; TRBD1 agrees at 9 bases. Unmatched junction bases numbered 1, after V lost 4 bases and J lost 3 bases. Germline CDR1 KGHSH, CDR2 LQKENI. This CDR3 region has 13 residues. The chain's CDR3 is CASSQDRGYEQYF. CDR3 coding DNA: TGTGCCAGCTCACAGGACAGGGGCTACGAGCAGTACTTC.

The DNA of the CDR3 is TGTGCCATCAGGACGGGACTAGCGAGCGACACCGGGGAGCTGTTTTTT. Translated: CAIRTGLASDTGELFF. V is TRBV10-3 and J is TRBJ2-2; 10 bases line up with TRBD2. The CDR3 consists of 16 residues. Germline CDR1 is ENHRY and CDR2 is SYGVKD. Losses at the gene ends were 6 bases for V and 3 bases for J; bases not matched to a gene: 7.

The V and J genes are TRBV18 and TRBJ1-1; weak D call: TRBD1 (6 bases). Germline V gene lookup returns CDR1 KGHSH and CDR2 LQKENI. V gave up 2 bases and J gave up 4 bases, with 14 bases separating them. The CDR3 has 15 amino acids. CDR3: CASSPGQIGSTEAFF. The CDR3 region has the DNA TGTGCCAGCTCACCAGGACAGATCGGGAGCACTGAAGCTTTCTTT.

This chain uses TRBV19 with TRBJ2-7; D unclear. CDR3 length equals 15 residues. V lost 6 bases, J lost 2 bases, and 17 bases lay in between. Germline CDR1 is LNHDA and CDR2 is SQIVND (reference sequence). As DNA, the CDR3 is TGTGCCAGTAGCACCATATCTCCTGGGACCTACGAGCAGTACTTC. This sequence encodes CASSTISPGTYEQYF.

J is TRBJ2-7 and V is TRBV6-6, with TRBD2 matching over 12 bases. The CDR3 consists of 14 residues. Unmatched junction bases numbered 0, after V lost 2 bases and J lost 4 bases. The germline gives CDR1 MNHNY, CDR2 SVGAGI (reference sequence). As DNA, the CDR3 is TGTGCCAGCAGTTACGGGACTAGCGGGTACGAGCAGTACTTC. Translated, it gives CASSYGTSGYEQYF.

The chain employs TRBV18 and TRBJ1-3, with D possibly being TRBD1 (6 bases). Trimming pared 2 bases from V and 4 bases from J, leaving 21 bases between. Looked up from germline, CDR1 is KGHSH and CDR2 is LQKENI. The CDR3 totals 18 residues. The CDR3 reads CASSPTGQTLGGGNTIYF. The CDR3 nucleotides are TGTGCCAGCTCACCAACCGGACAGACCCTCGGGGGAGGAAACACCATATATTTT.

The chain links TRBV28 to TRBJ1-1; 10 bases agree with TRBD1. This CDR3 comprises 15 residues. Germline V gene lookup returns CDR1 MDHEN and CDR2 SYDVKM. V lost 4 bases, J lost 5 bases, and 7 bases stayed unmatched. CDR3 in DNA: TGTGCCAGCAGTTCACGGACAGGGGGTAAGACTGAAGCTTTCTTT. Translation gives CASSSRTGGKTEAFF.

This chain joins TRBV5-6 and TRBJ2-2, with 14 bases lining up with TRBD2. Germline V gene data show CDR1 as SGHDT and CDR2 as YYEEEE. This CDR3 is built from 16 residues. Unmatched junction bases numbered 5, after V lost 4 bases and J lost 6 bases. CDR3 sequence: CASSLGTSGSAGELFF. CDR3 nucleotides: TGTGCCAGCAGCCTGGGGACTAGCGGGAGCGCCGGGGAGCTGTTTTTT.

The CDR3 coding sequence is TGTGCCTGGAGTGTCTGGGGTAACAATCAGCCCCAGCATTTT. Translated, it gives CAWSVWGNNQPQHF. The V gene is TRBV30, the J gene TRBJ1-5; D call uncertain. The CDR3 contains 14 residues. The V end lost 0 bases, the J end lost 3 bases, and 9 bases lay between the germline ends. The germline V gene has CDR1 GTSNPN and CDR2 SVGIG (reference sequence).

This clone was detected a few times. The chain employs TRBV27 and TRBJ2-3, with TRBD2 matching over 14 bases. Germline values: CDR1 MNHEY, CDR2 SMNVEV (reference sequence). Trimming took 6 bases from V and 1 from J; bases not matched to a gene: 12. The length of the CDR3 is 19 residues. The CDR3 sequence: CASRLMPGLAGAGTDTQYF. CDR3 nucleotides: TGTGCCAGCAGACTAATGCCGGGACTAGCGGGAGCTGGCACAGATACGCAGTATTTT.

This clone was picked up one time. The chain combines TRBV7-6 with TRBJ1-3, with D maybe TRBD1 (6 bases). Germline CDR1 and CDR2: SGHVS and FNYEAQ. This CDR3 spans 17 amino acids. Trimming shortened V by 2 bases and J by 3 bases, and 17 bases separated the two germline ends. The CDR3 sequence is CASSLYLRGGLGNTIYF. CDR3 coding DNA: TGTGCCAGCAGCTTATACCTGAGGGGGGGGCTTGGAAACACCATATATTTT.

V usage is TRBV28 and J usage is TRBJ2-7, with 10 bases aligning to TRBD1. V lost 10 bases to trimming and J lost 5 bases; unmatched junction nucleotides: 8. Germline loops: CDR1 MDHEN, CDR2 SYDVKM. CDR3 length: 13 amino acids. CDR3 sequence reads: CAIRDRGFHEQYF. CDR3 in DNA: TGTGCCATCCGGGACAGGGGTTTTCACGAGCAGTACTTC.

The genes are TRBV5-1 and TRBJ2-1; the D is unclear. CDR3 length: 11 amino acids. V gave up 0 bases and J gave up 15 bases, with 10 bases separating them. Germline assignment: CDR1 SGHRS and CDR2 YFSETQ. Here the CDR3 reads CASSLGHGRFF. For the CDR3, the DNA is TGCGCCAGCAGCTTGGGACATGGACGGTTCTTC.

The gene calls are TRBV19 and TRBJ2-2; tentatively, D is TRBD1 (5 bases). Germline lookup yields CDR1 LNHDA and CDR2 SQIVND (reference sequence). Trimming stripped 3 bases from V and 1 base from J, with 9 bases between. This CDR3 spans 15 amino acids. The CDR3 protein is CASSMMDKNTGELFF. The CDR3 DNA is TGTGCCAGTAGTATGATGGACAAGAACACCGGGGAGCTGTTTTTT.

V usage is TRBV10-3 and J usage is TRBJ2-7; D possibly corresponds to TRBD2 (5 bases). The length of the CDR3 is 16 residues. Per germline, CDR1 ENHRY and CDR2 SYGVKD. The V and J ends lost 1 base and 1 base respectively, with 14 bases between them. The CDR3 here is CAISEFVGSVSYEQYF. CDR3 coding DNA: TGTGCCATCAGTGAGTTCGTAGGGAGCGTGTCCTACGAGCAGTACTTC.

The chain couples TRBV11-2 to TRBJ1-3; a possible D gene is TRBD1 (5 bases). Germline-derived CDR1 and CDR2 are SGHAT and FQNNGV. This CDR3 is built from 18 residues. V gave up 5 bases and J gave up 0 bases, with 20 bases separating them. The CDR3 protein is CASSQNLVGRGSGNTIYF. In DNA form, the CDR3 reads TGTGCCAGCAGCCAAAACCTCGTTGGGAGGGGCTCTGGAAACACCATATATTTT.